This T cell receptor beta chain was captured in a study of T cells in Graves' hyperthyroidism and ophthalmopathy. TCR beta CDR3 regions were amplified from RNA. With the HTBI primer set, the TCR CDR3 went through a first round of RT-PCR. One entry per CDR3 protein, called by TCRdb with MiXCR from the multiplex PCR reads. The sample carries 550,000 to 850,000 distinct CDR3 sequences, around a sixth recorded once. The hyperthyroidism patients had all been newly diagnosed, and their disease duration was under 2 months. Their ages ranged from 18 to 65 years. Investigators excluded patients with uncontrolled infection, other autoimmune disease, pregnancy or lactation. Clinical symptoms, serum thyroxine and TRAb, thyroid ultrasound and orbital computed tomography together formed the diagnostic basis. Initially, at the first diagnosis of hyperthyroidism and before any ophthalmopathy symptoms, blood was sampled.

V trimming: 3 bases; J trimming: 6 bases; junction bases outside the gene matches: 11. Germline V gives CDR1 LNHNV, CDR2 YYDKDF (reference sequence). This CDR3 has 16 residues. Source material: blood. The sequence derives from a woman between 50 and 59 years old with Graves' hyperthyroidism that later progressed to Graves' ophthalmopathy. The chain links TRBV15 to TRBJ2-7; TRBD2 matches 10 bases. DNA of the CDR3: TGTGCCACCAGCAGTCAAGTGGCTAGCGGGAGCGGCGAGCAGTACTTC. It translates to CATSSQVASGSGEQYF.